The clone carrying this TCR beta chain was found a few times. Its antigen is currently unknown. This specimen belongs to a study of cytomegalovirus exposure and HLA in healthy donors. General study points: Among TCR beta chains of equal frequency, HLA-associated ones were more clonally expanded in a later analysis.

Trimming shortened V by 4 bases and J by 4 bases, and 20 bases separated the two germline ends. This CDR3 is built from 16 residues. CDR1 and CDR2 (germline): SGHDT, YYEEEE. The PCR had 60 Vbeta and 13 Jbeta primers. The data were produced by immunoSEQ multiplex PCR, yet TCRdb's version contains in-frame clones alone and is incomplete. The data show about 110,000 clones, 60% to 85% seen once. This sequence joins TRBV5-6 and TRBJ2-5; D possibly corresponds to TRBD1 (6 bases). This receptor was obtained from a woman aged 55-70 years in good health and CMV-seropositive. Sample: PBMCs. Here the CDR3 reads CASSPTRTVRGETQYF. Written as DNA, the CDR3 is TGTGCCAGCAGCCCGACCAGGACAGTAAGGGGAGAGACCCAGTACTTC.